This entry describes one TCR beta chain. The data originate from a study of blood T cell repertoires in COVID-19. Study details: In each case, the material was cDNA or gDNA derived from T cells, B-cell-depleted T cells, or PBMCs.

The CDR3 runs 14 residues. The V gene's germline CDR1 is GTSNPN and CDR2 SVGIG (reference sequence). V was trimmed by 3 bases and J by 0 bases, leaving 11 bases between them. As handled by the study authors: Quantification of nucleated cells was approximated via reference gene primer amplification. Using immunoSEQ multiplex PCR, the repertoire was profiled, and TCRdb retains in-frame clones only, with some absent. V and J calls and clone size are those listed in that table; D and trimming were worked out from the DNA. The data show under 250,000 clones, 85% to 90% seen once. This sequence was found in a man aged 55 to 69 with acute or convalescent COVID-19. Specimen: peripheral blood. The chain employs TRBV30 and TRBJ2-5; TRBD1 is a possible D gene (5 bases). CDR3 in amino acids: CAWSEDNYQETQYF. DNA of the CDR3: TGTGCCTGGAGCGAGGACAATTACCAAGAGACCCAGTACTTC. Variable domain in full (rest from reference TRBV30 and TRBJ2-5): SQTIHQWPATLVQPVGSPLSLECTVEGTSNPNLYWYRQAAGRGLQLLFYSVGIGQISSEVPQNLSASRPQDRQFILSSKKLLLSDSGFYLCAWSEDNYQETQYFGPGTRLLVL.